This TCR beta chain was captured by sequencing in a study of graft-versus-host responses after intestinal transplantation. Germline V lookup: CDR1 PRHDT, CDR2 FYEKMQ (reference sequence). The CDR3 extends over 13 amino acids. V dropped 5 bases and J dropped 6 bases, with 14 bases sitting between them. Data came from immunoSEQ multiplex PCR; TCRdb stores just in-frame clones and leaves some out. The repertoire holds more than 50,000 clones, with under 90% as singletons. Overall study results and limits: In recipient marrow, GvH clones were found, and some appeared first in ileum or blood.

As to this clone: What it binds is not known.

Graft specimens yielded both intraepithelial and lamina propria lymphocytes. The rearrangement joins TRBV13 to TRBJ2-7; D unclear. The sample consisted of ileum tissue, taken more than 350 days after transplant. The origin of this receptor is a human patient who received an intestinal transplant, so some T cells may come from the graft donor. The CDR3 region is CASSPLKGREQYF. For the CDR3, the DNA is TGTGCCAGCAGCCCCCTCAAGGGTCGCGAGCAGTACTTC.